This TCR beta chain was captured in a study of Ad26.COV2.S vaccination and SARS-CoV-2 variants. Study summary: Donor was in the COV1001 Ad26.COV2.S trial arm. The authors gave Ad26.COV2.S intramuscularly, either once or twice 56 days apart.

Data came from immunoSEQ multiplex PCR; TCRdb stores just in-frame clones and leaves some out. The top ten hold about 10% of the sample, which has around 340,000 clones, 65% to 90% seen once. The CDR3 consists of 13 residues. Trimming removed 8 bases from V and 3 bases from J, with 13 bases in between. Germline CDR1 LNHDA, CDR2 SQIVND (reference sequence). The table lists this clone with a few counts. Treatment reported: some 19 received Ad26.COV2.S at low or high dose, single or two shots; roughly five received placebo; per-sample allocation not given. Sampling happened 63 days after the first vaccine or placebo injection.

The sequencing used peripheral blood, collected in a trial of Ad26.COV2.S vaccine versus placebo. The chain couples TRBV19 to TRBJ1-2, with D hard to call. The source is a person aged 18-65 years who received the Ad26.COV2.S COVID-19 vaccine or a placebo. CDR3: CASSFAADYGYTF. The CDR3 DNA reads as TGTGCCAGTTCCTTCGCCGCGGACTATGGCTACACCTTC.